These 15 T cell receptor beta chains originate from one sample sequenced in a study of regulatory T cells in long-lasting Graves disease. Construction of the TCR beta libraries employed iRepertoire HTBI primers in conjunction with Arm-PCR of CDR3 regions. One entry per CDR3 protein results from TCRdb running MiXCR on the multiplex PCR reads. Of hundreds of thousands of distinct CDR3 sequences in the sample, 20% were seen once. The time point denotes: persistent/refractory GD, antithyroid drugs over 5 years with positive TRAb. TCR sequences were obtained from RNA taken from PBMCs. The sequencing used peripheral blood mononuclear cells (PBMCs), collected when the disease was refractory, from a patient treated with antithyroid drugs. These receptors originate from a female donor with Graves disease.

This clonotype was seen ten or more times. The chain joins TRBV28 to TRBJ1-2; weak D call: TRBD1 (5 bases). This CDR3 comprises 13 residues. V was cut by 5 bases and J by 8 bases, with 15 bases left in between. CDR1 is MDHEN and CDR2 is SYDVKM in the germline V gene. DNA of the CDR3: TGTGCCAGCAGTACATGGCCAGGGAGCGGCTACACCTTC. Translation gives CASSTWPGSGYTF.

J is TRBJ2-1 and V is TRBV28; tentative D call: TRBD1 (6 bases). V gave up 4 bases and J gave up 2 bases, with 12 bases separating them. The V gene's germline CDR1 is MDHEN and CDR2 SYDVKM. The CDR3 length is 15 residues. CDR3 sequence: CASSSRGYTYNEQFF. DNA of the CDR3: TGTGCCAGCAGTTCAAGGGGGTACACCTACAATGAGCAGTTCTTC. The complete variable domain, with remaining parts taken from reference TRBV28 and TRBJ2-1, reads DVKVTQSSRYLVKRTGEKVFLECVQDMDHENMFWYRQDPGLGLRLIYFSYDVKMKEKGDIPEGYSVSREKKERFSLILESASTNQTSMYLCASSSRGYTYNEQFFGPGTRLTVL.

The table lists this clonotype with many counts. The chain recombines TRBV28 with TRBJ1-5, with no clear D. This CDR3 spans 13 amino acids. The V end was cut by 1 base, the J end by 7 bases, with 8 bases between. CDR1 is MDHEN, CDR2 SYDVKM, per germline. In DNA, the CDR3 is TGTGCCAGCAGTTTATATGGGGAGCAGCCCCAGCATTTT. This sequence encodes CASSLYGEQPQHF.

The V and J genes are TRBV27 and TRBJ1-1; the D gene is possibly TRBD1 (6 bases). Germline V gene sequence: CDR1 MNHEY, CDR2 SMNVEV (reference sequence). The CDR3 loop spans 14 amino acids. Trimming took off 8 bases at V and 1 base at J, with 14 bases between the two ends. The CDR3 DNA is TGTGCCAGCTCTGAGCAGGGGAGGAACACTGAAGCTTTCTTT. It is translated as CASSEQGRNTEAFF.

This clonotype was found a few times. This chain uses TRBV30 with TRBJ2-1; D is unclear. This CDR3 is built from 13 residues. CDR1 is GTSNPN, CDR2 SVGIG, per germline (reference sequence). The V end lost 1 base, the J end lost 5 bases, and 9 bases lay between the germline ends. In nucleotides, the CDR3 is TGTGCCTGGAGTGGCGGCCCCGACAATGAGCAGTTCTTC. Protein product: CAWSGGPDNEQFF.

This clonotype turned up a few times. The V gene is TRBV7-2, the J gene TRBJ1-1; D is possibly TRBD1 (6 bases). The CDR3 runs to 15 residues. The germline V and J ends were trimmed by 4 bases and 1 base, with 13 bases remaining between them. Germline loops: CDR1 SGHTA, CDR2 FQGNSA. The DNA of the CDR3 is TGTGCCAGCAGCTGGGGGGCAGACAGGAACACTGAAGCTTTCTTT. As protein: CASSWGADRNTEAFF.

This clonotype came up a few times. CDR3 loop: CASSGWDRGTSYEQYF. The DNA of the CDR3 is TGTGCCAGCAGTGGCTGGGACAGGGGAACCTCCTACGAGCAGTACTTC. This chain uses TRBV25-1 with TRBJ2-7, with TRBD1 matching 10 bases. J gave up 0 bases and V 4 bases, and 6 bases lay outside the gene matches. The CDR3 totals 16 residues. Germline CDR1 is MGHDK and CDR2 is SYGVNS.

This clonotype was seen only a few times. The chain links TRBV7-9 to TRBJ1-1; D is ambiguous. The CDR3 length is 12 residues. V was clipped by 4 bases and J by 7 bases, with 10 bases between them. CDR1 is SEHNR and CDR2 is FQNEAQ in the germline V gene (reference sequence). The CDR3 nucleotides are TGTGCCAGCAGCTCTTCGCGGATTGAAGCTTTCTTT. Translation gives CASSSSRIEAFF.

This clonotype was counted many times. The chain combines TRBV9 with TRBJ2-7, with 8 bases fitting TRBD2. Germline values: CDR1 SGDLS, CDR2 YYNGEE. The CDR3 is made up of 14 amino acids. V gave up 0 bases and J gave up 6 bases; unmatched junction bases: 5. Written as DNA, the CDR3 is TGTGCCAGCAGCGTAGAGGCGGGGGGCGCCGAGCAGTACTTC. As protein: CASSVEAGGAEQYF.

As DNA, the CDR3 is TGTGCCAGCAGCCAACAGCCCTACGAGCAGTACTTC. Translating it yields CASSQQPYEQYF. V is TRBV14 and J is TRBJ2-7; D gene unclear. The CDR3 has 12 amino acids. V shed 2 bases and J shed 2 bases, with 4 bases lying between them. Germline values: CDR1 SGHDN, CDR2 FVKESK.

The rearrangement uses TRBV7-2 and TRBJ2-2, with D possibly being TRBD1 (5 bases). V dropped 0 bases and J dropped 7 bases, with 15 bases sitting between them. Germline CDR1 reads SGHTA; CDR2 reads FQGNSA. The CDR3 loop spans 16 amino acids. CDR3 sequence (DNA): TGTGCCAGCAGCTTAGCCCCAGGGATAGACATCGGGGAGCTGTTTTTT. It specifies CASSLAPGIDIGELFF.

This chain links TRBV5-1 with TRBJ1-6, with 8 positions matching TRBD1. The CDR3 consists of 14 residues. The V segment lost 7 bases and the J segment 5 bases; nucleotides outside the gene matches: 5. Germline lookup yields CDR1 SGHRS and CDR2 YFSETQ. The CDR3 DNA follows: TGCGCCAGCCGAGGGGACAGGAATAATTCACCCCTCCACTTT. Amino acids: CASRGDRNNSPLHF. The whole variable domain, remainder taken from reference TRBV5-1 and TRBJ1-6, is KAGVTQTPRYLIKTRGQQVTLSCSPISGHRSVSWYQQTPGQGLQFLFEYFSETQRNKGNFPGRFSGRQFSNSRSEMNVSTLELGDSALYLCASRGDRNNSPLHFGNGTRLTVT.

V gene TRBV11-1 combines with J gene TRBJ2-7, with D perhaps matching TRBD1 (5 bases). The germline V and J ends were trimmed by 0 bases and 2 bases, with 8 bases remaining between them. Germline CDR1 reads SGHAT; CDR2 reads FQDESV (reference sequence). This CDR3 region has 14 residues. CDR3 loop: CASSLAETAYEQYF. CDR3 sequence (DNA): TGTGCCAGCAGCTTAGCCGAGACAGCCTACGAGCAGTACTTC. The full variable domain, with the rest looked up from reference TRBV11-1 and TRBJ2-7, is EAEVAQSPRYKITEKSQAVAFWCDPISGHATLYWYRQILGQGPELLVQFQDESVVDDSQLPKDRFSAERLKGVDSTLKIQPAELGDSAMYLCASSLAETAYEQYFGPGTRLTVT.

The table lists this clonotype with many counts. This chain joins TRBV5-6 and TRBJ1-1; D may be TRBD1 (6 bases). The CDR3 has 13 residues. V lost 10 bases and J 0 bases, leaving 13 bases between the germline ends. The germline gives CDR1 SGHDT, CDR2 YYEEEE. CDR3 sequence: CASFGDMNTEAFF. For the CDR3, the DNA is TGTGCCTCATTTGGGGACATGAACACTGAAGCTTTCTTT.

This clonotype was observed many times. CDR3 region: CASSPVAGGRAGELFF. The CDR3 DNA reads as TGTGCCAGCAGCCCAGTTGCAGGGGGAAGGGCCGGGGAGCTGTTTTTT. The V and J genes are TRBV11-2 and TRBJ2-2, with 7 bases lining up with TRBD1. With V trimmed by 5 bases and J by 6 bases, 12 bases remained unmatched. The CDR3 length is 16 residues. The germline CDR1 and CDR2 sequences are SGHAT and FQNNGV.